The 21 T cell receptor beta chains presented below share a single source sample, sequenced in a study of neurological immune-mediated disorders. MiXCR, run by TCRdb on the 5' RACE reads, gives a single entry per CDR3 protein. The sample includes 84,000 or so distinct CDR3 sequences, 10% seen only once; the top ten take roughly 2%. The source material was PBMCs. The receptors were sampled from a man aged 35 to 55 in good health.

In its sample, this clonotype was seen many times. J is TRBJ2-2 and V is TRBV6-6; no reliable D call. The germline V gene encodes CDR1 MNHNY and CDR2 SVGAGI (reference sequence). The CDR3 has 13 amino acids. Trimming removed 4 bases at V and 0 bases at J, with 3 bases between. The CDR3 DNA is TGTGCCAGCAGTTCCCCGAACACCGGGGAGCTGTTTTTT. Encoded protein: CASSSPNTGELFF.

This clonotype was counted many times. This rearrangement joins TRBV5-1 to TRBJ2-1, with TRBD2 matching 10 bases. Germline CDR1 reads SGHRS; CDR2 reads YFSETQ. The CDR3 runs 17 residues. Losses at the gene ends were 0 bases for V and 7 bases for J; bases not matched to a gene: 10. CDR3 region: CASSLGSGTSVGNEQFF. For the CDR3, the DNA is TGCGCCAGCAGCTTGGGATCCGGGACTAGCGTGGGGAATGAGCAGTTCTTC.

This clonotype showed up many times. V is TRBV28 and J is TRBJ2-2, with TRBD2 matching over 8 bases. V trimming: 6 bases; J trimming: 11 bases; junction bases outside the gene matches: 14. This CDR3 has 15 residues. The germline gives CDR1 MDHEN, CDR2 SYDVKM. CDR3 sequence: CASSPRGSGVSELFF. The CDR3 DNA reads as TGTGCCAGCAGCCCTCGAGGTAGCGGGGTTTCCGAGCTGTTTTTT.

As to this clonotype: A much larger clone differs by one base, so this may be a read error. The chain carries TRBV5-1 and TRBJ2-2, with D uncertain. The germline gives CDR1 SGHRS, CDR2 YFSETQ. CDR3 size: 15 residues. CDR3 DNA: TGCGCCAGCAACTTGGTAACACGGAACACCGGGGAGCTGTTTTTT. Its protein is CASNLVTRNTGELFF.

This clonotype was counted ten times or more. The CDR3 loop reads CASSQATGFLDGELFF. DNA of the CDR3: TGTGCCAGCAGCCAGGCCACGGGATTCTTGGACGGGGAGCTGTTTTTT. The gene calls are TRBV14 and TRBJ2-2, with D possibly matching TRBD2 (5 bases). CDR1 SGHDN and CDR2 FVKESK come from the germline V gene. The CDR3 is 16 amino acids. Trimming pared 3 bases from V and 7 bases from J, leaving 18 bases between.

This clonotype was found many times. V is TRBV29-1 and J is TRBJ2-1, with 9 bases aligning to TRBD2. This CDR3 is built from 13 residues. Germline-derived CDR1 and CDR2 are SQVTM and ANQGSEA. Trimming took 7 bases from V and 9 from J; bases not matched to a gene: 10. Here the CDR3 reads CSGLSGSEGEQFF. The CDR3 DNA sequence: TGCAGCGGCCTTAGCGGGAGCGAGGGTGAGCAGTTCTTC.

This clonotype was seen many times. This chain joins TRBV20-1 and TRBJ2-5, with D unresolved. Germline V gene sequence: CDR1 DFQATT, CDR2 SNEGSKA (reference sequence). Trimming removed 0 bases at V and 1 base at J, with 6 bases between. This CDR3 has 13 amino acids. This chain's CDR3 is CSAREVGQETQYF. The CDR3 bases are TGCAGTGCTAGAGAAGTCGGCCAAGAGACCCAGTACTTC.

This clonotype was recorded at least ten times. The chain joins TRBV7-2 to TRBJ2-7; 8 nucleotides agree with TRBD2. The length of the CDR3 is 16 residues. The ends lost 2 bases at V and 4 bases at J; junction bases unmatched: 10. Germline CDR1 and CDR2: SGHTA and FQGNSA. In DNA form, the CDR3 reads TGTGCCAGCAGCTTATCGTCCGGGGGGGGCCCTTACGAGCAGTACTTC. As protein: CASSLSSGGGPYEQYF.

This clonotype was counted at least ten times. The chain combines TRBV5-1 with TRBJ1-1; D is possibly TRBD1 (5 bases). V was shortened by 3 bases and J by 1 base, with 10 bases between the two germline ends. Germline CDR1 reads SGHRS; CDR2 reads YFSETQ. The CDR3 totals 14 residues. The CDR3 DNA sequence: TGCGCCAGCAGCTCGGGACTGCCGAACACTGAAGCTTTCTTT. As protein: CASSSGLPNTEAFF.

This clonotype was detected ten times or more. The CDR3 DNA reads TGCGCCAGCAGCCCCATAGGCGGTCCTATCTACGAGCAGTACTTC. Translated: CASSPIGGPIYEQYF. The chain carries TRBV5-1 and TRBJ2-7; D is unresolved. Trimming removed 4 bases at V and 3 bases at J, with 17 bases between. The CDR3 is made up of 15 amino acids. CDR1 and CDR2 from the germline V gene are SGHRS and YFSETQ.

Ten or more counts support this clonotype. CDR3 coding DNA: TGTGCCACCAGTGATTTAGAACGCACAGATACGCAGTATTTT. Translated, it gives CATSDLERTDTQYF. V is TRBV24-1 and J is TRBJ2-3; D is undetermined. CDR3 length equals 14 residues. Germline V gene data show CDR1 as KGHDR and CDR2 as SFDVKD. Between the trimmed V and J ends, which lost 1 base and 1 base, there was a span of 5 bases.

This clonotype was seen many times. The rearrangement uses TRBV3-1 and TRBJ1-6; D perhaps matches TRBD1 (5 bases). Trimming removed 4 bases from V and 6 bases from J, with 10 bases in between. Germline assignment: CDR1 LGHDT and CDR2 YNNKEL (reference sequence). CDR3 size: 14 residues. CDR3: CASSPREGNSPLHF. For the CDR3, the DNA is TGTGCCAGCAGCCCCAGGGAGGGTAATTCACCCCTCCACTTT.

The sample holds many counts of this clonotype. The chain is built from TRBV9 and TRBJ1-2; D ambiguous. Germline V gene sequence: CDR1 SGDLS, CDR2 YYNGEE. V was pared by 0 bases and J by 5 bases, with 11 bases between. The CDR3 has 14 residues. The CDR3: CASSVVSTVYGYTF. The CDR3 DNA reads TGTGCCAGCAGCGTAGTATCAACGGTTTATGGCTACACCTTC.

The rearrangement links TRBV10-2 to TRBJ1-1; 9 bases align to TRBD1. V gave up 5 bases and J gave up 7 bases; unmatched junction bases: 14. Germline V gene lookup returns CDR1 WSHSY and CDR2 SAAADI. This CDR3 is 16 amino acids long. Here the CDR3 reads CASSPSPGTGTGEAFF. Here the CDR3 DNA reads TGCGCCAGCAGTCCAAGTCCCGGGACAGGGACGGGTGAAGCTTTCTTT.

In this sample, this clonotype turned up many times. CDR3 in amino acids: CASRVTGLNEQYF. For the CDR3, the DNA is TGTGCCAGCAGGGTGACAGGGTTGAACGAGCAGTACTTC. The rearrangement joins TRBV12-3 or TRBV12-4 to TRBJ2-7; 7 nucleotides match TRBD1. The CDR3 length is 13 residues. Trimming cost V 6 bases and J 5 bases; bases outside gene matches: 7.

This clonotype was seen only a few times. This sequence may be a read error, since a much larger clone differs from it by one base. This chain connects TRBV10-3 to TRBJ1-1; D may be TRBD1 (5 bases). The CDR3 is 13 residues long. Between the trimmed V and J ends, which lost 6 bases and 11 bases, there was a span of 19 bases. Germline V gives CDR1 ENHRY, CDR2 SYGVKD. The CDR3 coding sequence is TGTGCCATCAGAGGGGAGGGAGGCGGTGACGCTTTCTTT. Protein: CAIRGEGGGDAFF.

The CDR3 spells CAWSLGTVAGELFF. The CDR3 bases are TGTGCCTGGAGTTTGGGAACCGTGGCCGGGGAGCTGTTTTTT. J is TRBJ2-2 and V is TRBV30; no clear D gene. V was trimmed by 2 bases and J by 6 bases, leaving 13 bases between them. The CDR3 runs 14 residues. The germline V gene has CDR1 GTSNPN and CDR2 SVGIG (reference sequence). The variable domain in full, completed from reference TRBV30 and TRBJ2-2, reads SQTIHQWPATLVQPVGSPLSLECTVEGTSNPNLYWYRQAAGRGLQLLFYSVGIGQISSEVPQNLSASRPQDRQFILSSKKLLLSDSGFYLCAWSLGTVAGELFFGEGSRLTVL.

This clonotype has a count of ten or more. The rearrangement uses TRBV25-1 and TRBJ1-2, with D tentatively TRBD1 (6 bases). Trimming pared 6 bases from V and 10 bases from J, leaving 24 bases between. Germline CDR1 MGHDK, CDR2 SYGVNS. CDR3 length equals 15 residues. The CDR3 DNA follows: TGTGCCAGCAGCGCCCCGGGGGGCCTACTTCAGGCCTACACCTTC. This translates into CASSAPGGLLQAYTF.

This clonotype was seen ten or more times. The chain is built from TRBV5-1 and TRBJ2-1, with D possibly matching TRBD2 (5 bases). Germline CDR1 and CDR2: SGHRS and YFSETQ. The CDR3 is 18 residues long. Trimming stripped 4 bases from V and 5 bases from J, with 25 bases between. CDR3 in amino acids: CASSLPRLQVGANNEQFF. CDR3 DNA sequence: TGCGCCAGCAGCCTACCACGCCTCCAGGTGGGAGCCAACAATGAGCAGTTCTTC.

In this sample, this clonotype turned up many times. This chain connects TRBV10-1 to TRBJ2-3; possibly TRBD2 for D (5 bases). This CDR3 comprises 15 residues. Germline CDR1 reads WNHNN; CDR2 reads SYGVQD (reference sequence). Trimming left V 2 bases short and J 8 bases short, with 17 bases between. The CDR3 sequence is CASSEHDRDAGTQYF. Written as DNA, the CDR3 is TGCGCCAGCAGTGAGCATGACCGGGATGCCGGTACGCAGTATTTT.

In this sample, this clonotype turned up many times. V and J are TRBV2 and TRBJ2-4; possibly TRBD1 for D (5 bases). The CDR3 has 13 amino acids. V gave up 11 bases and J gave up 0 bases, with 11 bases separating them. Per germline, CDR1 SNHLY and CDR2 FYNNEI. The CDR3 reads CAGSTVAKNIQYF. The CDR3 bases are TGTGCCGGCTCGACAGTAGCCAAAAACATTCAGTACTTC.